This TCR beta chain stems from a study of memory CD4+ T cells and cytomegalovirus serostatus. Study findings and constraints: Median bootstrapped AUC for CMV status was about 0.95 originally, approximately 0.91 US-trained. 67 of 164 known CMV-associated TCRbeta sequences appeared in CD4+ memory.

A word on this clone: Its antigen is still unknown.

Single viable CD3+CD4+CD8-CD45RO+ cells were sorted as the memory CD4+ T cells. CMV serostatus came from serum IgG against pp150, pp28, p38, p52. Total CD4+ T cells were enriched by CD4 positive selection. Trimming took 0 bases from V and 0 from J, leaving 7 bases between them. CDR1 SGHRS and CDR2 YFSETQ come from the germline V gene. The length of the CDR3 is 16 residues. Clones were sequenced by immunoSEQ multiplex PCR, and TCRdb holds only the in-frame ones, with some missing. The table shows over 45,000 clones, with around 80% occurring only once. V gene TRBV5-1 combines with J gene TRBJ1-6; D gene ambiguous. The TCR comes from an adult in good health and CMV-seronegative. The sequenced material came from memory CD4+ T cells from blood. The CDR3 loop is CASSLDGDSYNSPLHF. CDR3 nucleotides: TGCGCCAGCAGCTTGGACGGCGACTCCTATAATTCACCCCTCCACTTT.